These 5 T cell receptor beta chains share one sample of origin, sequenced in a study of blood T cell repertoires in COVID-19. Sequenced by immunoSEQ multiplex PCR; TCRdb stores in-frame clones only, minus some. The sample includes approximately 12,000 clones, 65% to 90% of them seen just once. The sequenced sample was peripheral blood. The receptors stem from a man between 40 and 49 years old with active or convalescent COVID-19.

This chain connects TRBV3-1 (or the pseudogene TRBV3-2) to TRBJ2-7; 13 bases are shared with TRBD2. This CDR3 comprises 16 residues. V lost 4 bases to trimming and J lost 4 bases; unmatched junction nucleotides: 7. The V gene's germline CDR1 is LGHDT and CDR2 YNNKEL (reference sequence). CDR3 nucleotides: TGTGCCAGCAGCCCTCGGACTAGCGGGAGAGGATACGAGCAGTACTTC. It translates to CASSPRTSGRGYEQYF.

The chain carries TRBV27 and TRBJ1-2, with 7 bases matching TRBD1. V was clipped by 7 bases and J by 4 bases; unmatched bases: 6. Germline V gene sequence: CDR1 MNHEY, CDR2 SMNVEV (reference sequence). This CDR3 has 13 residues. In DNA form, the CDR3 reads TGTGCCAGCACCGAGACAGGGCCCTATGGCTACACCTTC. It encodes CASTETGPYGYTF.

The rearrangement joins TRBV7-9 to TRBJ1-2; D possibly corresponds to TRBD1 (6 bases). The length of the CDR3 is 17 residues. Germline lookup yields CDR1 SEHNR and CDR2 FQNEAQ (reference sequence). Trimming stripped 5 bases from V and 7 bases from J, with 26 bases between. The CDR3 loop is CASSPQGLSVDFPGYTF. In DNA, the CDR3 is TGTGCCAGCAGCCCACAGGGTTTGAGTGTCGATTTCCCTGGCTACACCTTC. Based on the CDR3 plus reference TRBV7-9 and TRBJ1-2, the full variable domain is DTGVSQNPRHKITKRGQNVTFRCDPISEHNRLYWYRQTLGQGPEFLTYFQNEAQLEKSRLLSDRFSAERPKGSFSTLEIQRTEQGDSAMYLCASSPQGLSVDFPGYTFGSGTRLTVV.

DNA for the CDR3: TGCGCCAGCAGCCAAGCGCTACGGACTAGCGACGAGCAGTACTTC. Amino acids: CASSQALRTSDEQYF. V and J are TRBV4-1 and TRBJ2-7, with 9 bases fitting TRBD2. This CDR3 has 15 amino acids. Germline loops: CDR1 MGHRA, CDR2 YSYEKL. Trimming took 1 base from V and 5 from J; bases not matched to a gene: 6.

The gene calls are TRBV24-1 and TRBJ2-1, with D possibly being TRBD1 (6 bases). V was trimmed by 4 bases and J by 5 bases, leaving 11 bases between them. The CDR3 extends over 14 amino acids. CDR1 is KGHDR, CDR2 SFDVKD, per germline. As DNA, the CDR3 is TGTGCCACCAGTGACCCGTGGACAGACAATGAGCAGTTCTTC. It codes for CATSDPWTDNEQFF.